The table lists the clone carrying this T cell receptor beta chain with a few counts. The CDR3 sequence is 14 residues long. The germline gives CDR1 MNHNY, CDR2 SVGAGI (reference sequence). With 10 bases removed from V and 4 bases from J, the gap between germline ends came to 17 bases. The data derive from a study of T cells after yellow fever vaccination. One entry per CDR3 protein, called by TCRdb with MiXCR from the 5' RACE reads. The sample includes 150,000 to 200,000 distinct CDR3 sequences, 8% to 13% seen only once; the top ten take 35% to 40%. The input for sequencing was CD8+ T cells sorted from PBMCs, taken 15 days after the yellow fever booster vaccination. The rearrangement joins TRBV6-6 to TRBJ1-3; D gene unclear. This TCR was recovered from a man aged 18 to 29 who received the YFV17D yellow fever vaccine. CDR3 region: CATVRPERGNTIYF. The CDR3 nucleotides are TGTGCCACTGTACGGCCCGAGAGAGGAAACACCATATATTTT.